The 30 T cell receptor beta chains below were found in one sample sequenced in a study of neurological immune-mediated disorders. TCRdb independently ran MiXCR on the 5' RACE reads; one entry per CDR3 protein. This table has tens of thousands of distinct CDR3 sequences, approximately 10% appearing once. Sequencing was performed on PBMCs. Source of these receptors: a woman aged 30 to 39 with HTLV-1-associated myelopathy (HAM/TSP).

This clonotype occurred once. The J gene is TRBJ1-2, the V gene TRBV5-6, with D hard to call. This CDR3 is 15 amino acids long. Germline CDR1 and CDR2: SGHDT and YYEEEE. Trimming shortened V by 6 bases and J by 3 bases, and 18 bases separated the two germline ends. The CDR3 nucleotides read TGTGCCAGCAACCAAGCAACAGAAGCTGACTATGGCTACACCTTC. This encodes CASNQATEADYGYTF. The variable domain in full, with the rest retrieved from reference TRBV5-6 and TRBJ1-2, is DAGVTQSPTHLIKTRGQQVTLRCSPKSGHDTVSWYQQALGQGPQFIFQYYEEEERQRGNFPDRFSGHQFPNYSSELNVNALLLGDSALYLCASNQATEADYGYTFGSGTRLTVV.

This clonotype was recorded many times. The chain uses TRBV20-1 and TRBJ1-1; D possibly corresponds to TRBD1 (5 bases). The V end was cut by 3 bases, the J end by 4 bases, with 18 bases between. There are 15 residues in the CDR3. Germline lookup yields CDR1 DFQATT and CDR2 SNEGSKA (reference sequence). The CDR3 DNA reads as TGCAGTGCTAGCCCTACGGGGGGATTGGGCACTGAAGCTTTCTTT. Its protein is CSASPTGGLGTEAFF.

The chain employs TRBV18 and TRBJ2-3; tentatively, D is TRBD2 (6 bases). Germline V gene lookup returns CDR1 KGHSH and CDR2 LQKENI. V lost 0 bases, J lost 1 base, and 11 bases lay in between. The CDR3 is 16 residues long. CDR3 residues: CASSPPTGGGTDTQYF. In DNA, the CDR3 is TGTGCCAGCTCACCACCGACCGGCGGGGGCACAGATACGCAGTATTTT.

This clonotype was found many times. The chain joins TRBV7-2 to TRBJ1-2; D not certain. Germline CDR1 and CDR2: SGHTA and FQGNSA. V dropped 4 bases and J dropped 7 bases, with 7 bases sitting between them. CDR3 length: 11 amino acids. The CDR3 DNA follows: TGTGCCAGCAGCTACAGTTCTGGCTACACCTTC. It yields the protein CASSYSSGYTF.

This clonotype ranks as medium-sized. V and J are TRBV20-1 and TRBJ1-1; weak D call: TRBD1 (6 bases). V was trimmed by 1 base and J by 8 bases, leaving 8 bases between them. This CDR3 contains 11 residues. The germline gives CDR1 DFQATT, CDR2 SNEGSKA (reference sequence). In DNA form, the CDR3 reads TGCAGTGCTAGAGCCGGGACAGAAGCTTTCTTT. This encodes CSARAGTEAFF.

This clonotype was seen ten or more times. The J gene is TRBJ1-4, the V gene TRBV5-1; 8 bases match TRBD1. Germline CDR1 SGHRS, CDR2 YFSETQ. Losses at the gene ends were 3 bases for V and 6 bases for J; bases not matched to a gene: 7. This CDR3 contains 15 residues. In nucleotides, the CDR3 is TGCGCCAGCAGCTCTCAGGGGGCGAGGGATGAAAAACTGTTTTTT. This encodes CASSSQGARDEKLFF.

This clonotype was detected many times. The chain couples TRBV7-2 to TRBJ2-3; 8 positions match TRBD2. The CDR3 extends over 15 amino acids. Germline values: CDR1 SGHTA, CDR2 FQGNSA. The V segment lost 6 bases and the J segment 7 bases; nucleotides outside the gene matches: 12. CDR3 nucleotide sequence: TGTGCCAGCAGTCTGACGGGGGCGGGGGGAAATACGCAGTATTTT. Its translation is CASSLTGAGGNTQYF.

In its sample, this clonotype was seen many times. The chain's CDR3 is CSATYPRGPNYEQYF. CDR3 bases: TGCAGTGCTACCTACCCCAGGGGGCCGAACTACGAGCAGTACTTC. The chain employs TRBV20-1 and TRBJ2-7; TRBD1 agrees at 8 bases. Per germline, CDR1 DFQATT and CDR2 SNEGSKA (reference sequence). The CDR3 contains 15 residues. The V gene end was trimmed by 4 bases and the J gene end by 3 bases; junction bases not matched to a gene: 11.

This clonotype was recorded at least ten times. This chain links TRBV13 with TRBJ2-6; D remains ambiguous. Trimming shortened V by 4 bases and J by 2 bases, and 3 bases separated the two germline ends. The germline V gene has CDR1 PRHDT and CDR2 FYEKMQ (reference sequence). This CDR3 comprises 13 residues. The chain's CDR3 is CASSSTGANVLTF. CDR3 in DNA: TGTGCCAGCAGCTCGACTGGGGCCAACGTCCTGACTTTC.

This clonotype was seen many times. The chain is built from TRBV7-2 and TRBJ1-3, with D unresolved. The CDR3 sequence is 15 residues long. Trimming pared 1 base from V and 0 bases from J, leaving 7 bases between. Per germline, CDR1 SGHTA and CDR2 FQGNSA. This chain's CDR3 is CASSLVTSSGNTIYF. For the CDR3, the DNA is TGTGCCAGCAGCTTAGTTACGAGCTCTGGAAACACCATATATTTT.

The V gene is TRBV5-6, the J gene TRBJ2-4; 8 nucleotides align to TRBD2. The CDR3 runs 18 residues. The germline CDR1 and CDR2 sequences are SGHDT and YYEEEE. The ends lost 3 bases at V and 0 bases at J; junction bases unmatched: 11. The CDR3 DNA reads TGTGCCAGCAGCTCCTTGAGTGCGGGGGGTGTAGCCAAAAACATTCAGTACTTC. Translating gives CASSSLSAGGVAKNIQYF.

This clonotype came up many times. The V call is TRBV20-1, the J call TRBJ1-5, with D possibly matching TRBD1 (6 bases). The germline V gene encodes CDR1 DFQATT and CDR2 SNEGSKA (reference sequence). V was pared by 0 bases and J by 6 bases, with 9 bases between. The CDR3 runs to 13 residues. CDR3 loop: CSAREGGGQPQHF. The CDR3 DNA sequence: TGCAGTGCTAGAGAAGGAGGGGGTCAGCCCCAGCATTTT.

The rearrangement joins TRBV7-9 to TRBJ2-7, with D possibly matching TRBD2 (6 bases). The ends were cut back, 9 bases at V and 4 bases at J, with 19 bases in the middle. There are 14 residues in the CDR3. Germline V gene data show CDR1 as SEHNR and CDR2 as FQNEAQ (reference sequence). Here the CDR3 DNA reads TGTGCCAGTAGCCGGAGGGTGGGGGATTACGAGCAGTACTTC. Translated, it gives CASSRRVGDYEQYF.

This clonotype was observed many times. The chain links TRBV20-1 to TRBJ1-2; possible D gene TRBD1, 6 bases. V was trimmed by 3 bases and J by 3 bases, leaving 14 bases between them. The germline CDR1 and CDR2 sequences are DFQATT and SNEGSKA (reference sequence). This CDR3 has 14 residues. For the CDR3, the DNA is TGCAGTGCTAGGGAGTCGGGGGGCTACTATGGCTACACCTTC. Translation: CSARESGGYYGYTF.

This clonotype was counted at least ten times. The V and J genes are TRBV19 and TRBJ1-5; a possible D gene is TRBD1 (6 bases). Germline CDR1 and CDR2: LNHDA and SQIVND (reference sequence). V was clipped by 7 bases and J by 3 bases, with 10 bases between them. The CDR3 spans 13 residues. In nucleotides, the CDR3 is TGTGCCAGTATGCAGGGGATCAATCAGCCCCAGCATTTT. This translates into CASMQGINQPQHF.

This clonotype was found many times. This rearrangement joins TRBV7-8 to TRBJ2-2, with D possibly TRBD2 on 6 matching bases. Trimming removed 4 bases from V and 1 base from J, with 10 bases in between. This CDR3 has 15 amino acids. CDR1 is SGHVS, CDR2 FQNEAQ, per germline. The CDR3 spells CASSSGAGNTGELFF. The CDR3 DNA sequence: TGTGCCAGCAGCTCCGGAGCGGGGAACACCGGGGAGCTGTTTTTT.

This clonotype was found many times. The V call is TRBV20-1, the J call TRBJ1-2; D unresolved. The CDR3 is 17 residues long. From germline, CDR1 is DFQATT and CDR2 SNEGSKA (reference sequence). Trimming shortened V by 0 bases and J by 3 bases, and 20 bases separated the two germline ends. CDR3 protein: CSARDRAGWDSYYGYTF. As DNA, the CDR3 is TGCAGTGCTAGAGATAGGGCAGGTTGGGATTCCTACTATGGCTACACCTTC.

This clonotype was found many times. The chain is built from TRBV20-1 and TRBJ2-5; unclear D gene. Trimming pared 4 bases from V and 3 bases from J, leaving 12 bases between. CDR3 size: 13 residues. Germline V gene data show CDR1 as DFQATT and CDR2 as SNEGSKA (reference sequence). This CDR3 is CSAISGGEETQYF. As DNA, the CDR3 is TGCAGTGCTATCTCGGGCGGTGAAGAGACCCAGTACTTC.

This clonotype appeared many times. The genes are TRBV7-8 and TRBJ2-4; the match to TRBD1 covers 11 bases. The CDR3 has 18 amino acids. Germline CDR1 is SGHVS and CDR2 is FQNEAQ. J lost 4 bases, V lost 1 base, and 9 bases had no gene match. In DNA form, the CDR3 reads TGTGCCAGCAGCTTAGATTTCCCCGGGACAGGGGGAAAAAACATTCAGTACTTC. It encodes CASSLDFPGTGGKNIQYF. Drawing the rest from reference TRBV7-8 and TRBJ2-4, the complete variable domain is GAGVSQSPRYKVAKRGQDVALRCDPISGHVSLFWYQQALGQGPEFLTYFQNEAQLDKSGLPSDRFFAERPEGSVSTLKIQRTQQEDSAVYLCASSLDFPGTGGKNIQYFGAGTRLSVL.

This clonotype has a handful of counts. V and J are TRBV30 and TRBJ1-5; D possibly corresponds to TRBD1 (5 bases). Trimming removed 3 bases at V and 7 bases at J, with 19 bases between. CDR1 is GTSNPN, CDR2 SVGIG, per germline (reference sequence). This CDR3 has 15 amino acids. Here the CDR3 DNA reads TGTGCCTGGAGCCTACAGGCAGGGATGGTCCAGCCCCAGCATTTT. Translating gives CAWSLQAGMVQPQHF.

This clonotype counts as medium-sized. The rearrangement links TRBV5-1 to TRBJ2-7, with D possibly being TRBD2 (5 bases). Germline V gives CDR1 SGHRS, CDR2 YFSETQ. Trimming left V 2 bases short and J 5 bases short, with 17 bases between. This CDR3 is built from 15 residues. In DNA, the CDR3 is TGCGCCAGCAGCTTAGGAGGTGGGTTCGGGAACGAGCAGTACTTC. This codes for CASSLGGGFGNEQYF.

The table lists this clonotype with many counts. This chain uses TRBV30 with TRBJ2-3; possibly TRBD2 for D (6 bases). The CDR3 is 14 amino acids. From germline, CDR1 is GTSNPN and CDR2 SVGIG (reference sequence). Trimming stripped 5 bases from V and 5 bases from J, with 17 bases between. The CDR3 reads CAWEQEGRIDTQYF. CDR3 in DNA: TGTGCCTGGGAGCAGGAGGGTCGGATAGATACGCAGTATTTT.

There are many counts of this clonotype. The rearrangement links TRBV20-1 to TRBJ1-1; no firm D call. V lost 3 bases and J 5 bases, leaving 10 bases between the germline ends. Germline V CDR1 and CDR2: DFQATT, SNEGSKA (reference sequence). The CDR3 contains 12 residues. The CDR3 loop reads CSASPIWTEAFF. Here the CDR3 DNA reads TGCAGTGCTAGCCCCATTTGGACTGAAGCTTTCTTT.

This clonotype occurred many times. This chain connects TRBV5-1 to TRBJ2-1, with TRBD1 identical over 7 bases. This CDR3 contains 11 residues. Trimming at V came to 5 bases and at J to 7 bases, leaving 0 bases not matched to a gene. CDR1 and CDR2 from the germline V gene are SGHRS and YFSETQ. CDR3 sequence reads: CASRQGNEQFF. The CDR3 region has the DNA TGCGCCAGCAGACAGGGGAATGAGCAGTTCTTC.

V and J are TRBV20-1 and TRBJ2-3; 7 bases agree with TRBD2. CDR3 size: 19 residues. The germline V gene encodes CDR1 DFQATT and CDR2 SNEGSKA (reference sequence). V shed 0 bases and J 2 bases; nucleotides not matched to a gene: 17. The CDR3 reads CSARDRGRAGDVNTDTQYF. In DNA, the CDR3 is TGCAGTGCTAGAGATCGTGGGAGGGCAGGAGACGTGAACACAGATACGCAGTATTTT.

This clonotype was picked up many times. DNA for the CDR3: TGCAGTGCTAGAGGACAGGGATTTGGCTACACCTTC. Amino acid sequence: CSARGQGFGYTF. This rearrangement joins TRBV20-1 to TRBJ1-2, with 7 bases identical to TRBD1. V shed 1 base and J 7 bases; nucleotides not matched to a gene: 3. The CDR3 contains 12 residues. The germline gives CDR1 DFQATT, CDR2 SNEGSKA (reference sequence).

This clonotype was recorded many times. The gene calls are TRBV30 and TRBJ2-3, with unresolved D. Trimming took off 2 bases at V and 2 bases at J, with 2 bases between the two ends. CDR1 is GTSNPN, CDR2 SVGIG, per germline (reference sequence). The length of the CDR3 is 11 residues. The CDR3 region is CAWSSTDTQYF. The CDR3 DNA reads as TGTGCCTGGAGTTCCACAGATACGCAGTATTTT.

The table lists this clonotype with many counts. The rearrangement uses TRBV3-1 and TRBJ1-1; perhaps TRBD1 as D (5 bases). The CDR3 totals 14 residues. The V gene's germline CDR1 is LGHDT and CDR2 YNNKEL (reference sequence). V was shortened by 0 bases and J by 3 bases, with 8 bases between the two germline ends. CDR3 region: CASSQEGRHTEAFF. DNA for the CDR3: TGTGCCAGCAGCCAAGAGGGACGGCACACTGAAGCTTTCTTT.

The table lists this clonotype with many counts. The chain couples TRBV12-3 or TRBV12-4 to TRBJ1-2; D not resolved. The CDR3 loop spans 15 amino acids. V was clipped by 6 bases and J by 6 bases, with 20 bases between them. Here the CDR3 DNA reads TGTGCCAGCAGCAGAGCCCCGACAAGGGCAGATGGCTACACCTTC. Translated, it gives CASSRAPTRADGYTF.

The V call is TRBV5-1, the J call TRBJ2-1, with a weak D call TRBD1 (6 bases). The CDR3 has 12 residues. With 3 bases removed from V and 6 bases from J, the gap between germline ends came to 7 bases. The germline CDR1 and CDR2 sequences are SGHRS and YFSETQ. The CDR3 loop is CASSSQGNEQFF. CDR3 in DNA: TGCGCCAGCAGCTCACAGGGCAATGAGCAGTTCTTC.